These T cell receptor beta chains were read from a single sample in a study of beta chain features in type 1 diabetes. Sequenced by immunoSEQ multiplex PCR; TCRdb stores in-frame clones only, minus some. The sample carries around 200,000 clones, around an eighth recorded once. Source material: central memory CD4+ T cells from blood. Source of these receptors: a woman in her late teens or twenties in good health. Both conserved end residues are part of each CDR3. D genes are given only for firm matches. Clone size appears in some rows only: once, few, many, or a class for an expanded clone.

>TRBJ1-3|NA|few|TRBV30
CASMVRVPGNTIYF
TGTGCTTCGATGGTCCGGGTCCCTGGAAACACCATATATTTT
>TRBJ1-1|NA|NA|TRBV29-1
CSVVRGDTEAFF
TGCAGCGTTGTTCGGGGGGACACTGAAGCTTTCTTT
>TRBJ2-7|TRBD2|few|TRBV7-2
CASRETGLAGFSEQYF
TGTGCCAGCAGAGAGACTGGACTAGCGGGATTCAGCGAGCAGTACTTC
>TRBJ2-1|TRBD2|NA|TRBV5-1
CASSNPGTSLTEQFF
TGCGCCAGCAGCAACCCCGGGACTAGTTTGACTGAGCAGTTCTTC
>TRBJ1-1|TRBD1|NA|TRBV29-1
CSVGGTGRGAFF
TGCAGCGTTGGGGGGACAGGGAGAGGAGCTTTCTTT
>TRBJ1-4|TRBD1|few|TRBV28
CASTSGTGGRKLFF
TGTGCCAGCACTTCCGGGACAGGGGGCAGAAAACTGTTTTTT
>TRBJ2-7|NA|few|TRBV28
CASSLMGTDFYEQYF
TGTGCCAGCAGTTTAATGGGGACTGACTTCTACGAGCAGTACTTC
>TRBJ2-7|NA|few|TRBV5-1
CASSLNPYYEQYF
TGCGCCAGCAGCTTAAATCCCTACTACGAGCAGTACTTC
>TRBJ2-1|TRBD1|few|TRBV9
CASSGDRGGYNEQFF
TGTGCCAGCAGCGGAGACAGGGGAGGTTACAATGAGCAGTTCTTC
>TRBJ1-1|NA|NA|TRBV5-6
CASSIGPPGANTEAFF
TGTGCCAGCAGCATTGGGCCCCCAGGGGCGAACACTGAAGCTTTCTTT
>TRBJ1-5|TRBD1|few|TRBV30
CAWSRQGGQPQHF
TGTGCCTGGAGTAGACAGGGCGGTCAGCCCCAGCATTTT
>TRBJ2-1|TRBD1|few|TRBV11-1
CASSLLDRGTEQFF
TGTGCCAGCAGCTTATTGGACAGGGGGACAGAGCAGTTCTTC
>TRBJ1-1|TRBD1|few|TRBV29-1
CSVDTGGMEAFF
TGCAGCGTTGATACAGGGGGGATGGAAGCTTTCTTT
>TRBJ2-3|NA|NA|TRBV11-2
CASSPPARGDTQYF
TGTGCCAGCAGCCCCCCCGCGCGTGGAGATACGCAGTATTTT
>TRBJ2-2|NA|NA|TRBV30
CAWSSGQTNTGELFF
TGTGCCTGGAGCTCTGGACAGACGAACACCGGGGAGCTGTTTTTT
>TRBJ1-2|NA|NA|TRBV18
CASSPVGRNYGYTF
TGTGCCAGCTCACCAGTGGGCAGGAACTATGGCTACACCTTC